These 5 T cell receptor beta chains share one sample of origin, sequenced in a study of T-cell reconstitution after alpha-beta-depleted transplantation in children. Preparation of the TCRbeta library involved a method that used unique molecular identifiers. TCRdb used MiXCR to reprocess the PCR reads, holding one entry per CDR3 protein. The sample lists 190,000 or so distinct CDR3 sequences; around 6.8% were seen once. The specimen was PBMCs from the stem cell graft donor, collected from the stem cell graft. The receptors were gathered from a human donor who donated a stem cell graft to a child with Wiskott-Aldrich syndrome.

In this sample, this clonotype turned up many times. The chain carries TRBV18 and TRBJ1-1; D is uncertain. CDR3 length equals 14 residues. Germline CDR1 and CDR2: KGHSH and LQKENI. Trimming shortened V by 3 bases and J by 2 bases, and 10 bases separated the two germline ends. The CDR3 sequence is CASSPIGSNTEAFF. Here the CDR3 DNA reads TGTGCCAGCTCACCCATAGGGAGTAACACTGAAGCTTTCTTT.

This clonotype was counted at least ten times. This sequence joins TRBV28 and TRBJ1-5; D unresolved. CDR1 and CDR2 from the germline V gene are MDHEN and SYDVKM. With 8 bases removed from V and 0 bases from J, the gap between germline ends came to 26 bases. The CDR3 sequence is 19 residues long. The CDR3 protein is CASGPLQSRALYSNQPQHF. In DNA form, the CDR3 reads TGTGCCAGCGGACCCTTACAGTCAAGGGCTTTATATAGCAATCAGCCCCAGCATTTT.

This clonotype was observed at least ten times. The gene calls are TRBV20-1 and TRBJ2-6; D could derive from TRBD1 or TRBD2 (5 bases each). The CDR3 has 14 residues. Germline-derived CDR1 and CDR2 are DFQATT and SNEGSKA (reference sequence). V shed 0 bases and J shed 2 bases, with 5 bases lying between them. The CDR3 DNA is TGCAGTGCTAGAGAGGGACCTGGGGCCAACGTCCTGACTTTC. Encoded protein: CSAREGPGANVLTF.

This clonotype was found many times. The chain joins TRBV5-1 to TRBJ2-3, with 10 nucleotides matching TRBD2. The ends lost 0 bases at V and 4 bases at J; junction bases unmatched: 5. The CDR3 extends over 16 amino acids. CDR1 is SGHRS, CDR2 YFSETQ, per germline. CDR3 in amino acids: CASSLASGRSADTQYF. In DNA, the CDR3 is TGCGCCAGCAGCTTGGCTAGCGGGAGATCTGCAGATACGCAGTATTTT.

This chain uses TRBV19 with TRBJ1-2; D not resolved. This CDR3 has 17 amino acids. Germline CDR1 and CDR2: LNHDA and SQIVND (reference sequence). With 6 bases removed from V and 4 bases from J, the gap between germline ends came to 24 bases. This CDR3 reads CASSRNYDATGSYGYTF. The CDR3, as DNA: TGTGCCAGTAGCCGGAACTATGATGCGACTGGGAGCTATGGCTACACCTTC. The full variable domain, rest sourced from reference TRBV19 and TRBJ1-2, is DGGITQSPKYLFRKEGQNVTLSCEQNLNHDAMYWYRQDPGQGLRLIYYSQIVNDFQKGDIAEGYSVSREKKESFPLTVTSAQKNPTAFYLCASSRNYDATGSYGYTFGSGTRLTVV.